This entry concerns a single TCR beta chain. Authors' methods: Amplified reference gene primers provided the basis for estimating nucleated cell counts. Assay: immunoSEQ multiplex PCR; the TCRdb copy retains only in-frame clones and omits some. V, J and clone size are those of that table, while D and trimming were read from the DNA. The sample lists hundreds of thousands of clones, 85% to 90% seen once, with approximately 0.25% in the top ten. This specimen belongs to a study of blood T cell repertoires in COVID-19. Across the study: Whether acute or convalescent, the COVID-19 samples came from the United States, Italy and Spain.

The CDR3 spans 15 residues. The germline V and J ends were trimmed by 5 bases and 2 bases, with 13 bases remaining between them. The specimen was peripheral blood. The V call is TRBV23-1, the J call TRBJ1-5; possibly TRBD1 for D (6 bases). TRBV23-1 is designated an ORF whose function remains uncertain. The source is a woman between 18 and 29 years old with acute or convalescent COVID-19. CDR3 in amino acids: CASSEGGFGNQPQHF. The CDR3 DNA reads TGCGCCAGCAGTGAGGGGGGGTTCGGCAATCAGCCCCAGCATTTT.